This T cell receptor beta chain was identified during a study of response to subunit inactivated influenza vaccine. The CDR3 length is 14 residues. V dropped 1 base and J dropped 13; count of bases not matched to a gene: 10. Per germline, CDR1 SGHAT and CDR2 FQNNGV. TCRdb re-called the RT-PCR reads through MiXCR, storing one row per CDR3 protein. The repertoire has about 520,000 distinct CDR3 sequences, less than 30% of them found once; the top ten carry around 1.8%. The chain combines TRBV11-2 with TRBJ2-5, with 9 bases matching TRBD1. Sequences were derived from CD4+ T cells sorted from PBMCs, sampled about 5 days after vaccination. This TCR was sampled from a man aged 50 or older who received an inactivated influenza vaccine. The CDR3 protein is CASSLVGQGRVGYF. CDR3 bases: TGTGCCAGCAGCTTAGTGGGACAGGGAAGGGTAGGGTACTTC.